The sample holds one count of the clone carrying this TCR beta chain. The record originates from a study of blood T cell repertoires in COVID-19. Under the authors' procedure: Amplification of reference gene primers provided the estimated nucleated cell counts. TCRdb's copy holds only in-frame clones and misses some; the assay was immunoSEQ multiplex PCR. V, J and clone size derive from that table, while D and trimming were established from the DNA sequence. The top ten clones hold about 1.5% of a sample with about 300,000 clones, 65% to 85% of them seen once. V trimming: 1 base; J trimming: 0 bases; junction bases outside the gene matches: 3. The CDR3 covers 17 residues. Germline CDR1 reads SGHTA; CDR2 reads FQGTGA.

This receptor was identified in a human donor with COVID-19, enrolled during active disease. The donor label of this sample is uncertain. The source material was peripheral blood. The chain joins TRBV7-3 to TRBJ2-1; 10 bases are a match to TRBD2. The CDR3 DNA follows: TGTGCCAGCAGCTTAATCGCTAGCGGGGGCTCCTACAATGAGCAGTTCTTC. Translation: CASSLIASGGSYNEQFF.